Shown below are 2 T cell receptor beta chains from a single sample sequenced in a study of blood T cell repertoires in COVID-19 (dated by TCRdb to about 2020). Library preparation was by the immunoSEQ multiplex PCR assay. Sourced from immuneACCESS, this table was stored by TCRdb with only in-frame sequences that have V and J called. A share of the clones is absent; for the studies checked, an unresolved V gene accounts for under half, and the remainder has no known explanation. In all, the sample holds fewer than 250,000 clones, and around nine tenths of those were seen once. The ten most abundant clones make up 5% to 8% of the sample. The material sequenced was peripheral blood. These TCRs come from a middle-aged woman who had recovered from COVID-19.

This clone was seen a few times. The V call is TRBV6-6, the J call TRBJ1-6, with 7 bases lining up with TRBD1. The CDR3 length is 14 residues. Germline CDR1 reads MNHNY; CDR2 reads SVGAGI (reference sequence). With V trimmed by 5 bases and J by 7 bases, 5 bases remained unmatched. The CDR3 DNA is TGTGCCAGCAGTATCCGACAGGGAAATTCACCCCTCCACTTT. Amino acid sequence: CASSIRQGNSPLHF.

The J gene is TRBJ1-2, the V gene TRBV7-8; D is unclear. Germline V gene data show CDR1 as SGHVS and CDR2 as FQNEAQ. V was pared by 5 bases and J by 1 base, with 5 bases between. The CDR3 contains 12 residues. The DNA of the CDR3 is TGTGCCAGCAGCCCAGTTAACTATGGCTACACCTTC. Translated, it gives CASSPVNYGYTF.